This TCR beta chain comes out of a study of cytomegalovirus exposure and HLA in healthy donors (dated by TCRdb to between 2016 and 2019). With respect to the entire study: An earlier analysis of several hundred of the donors reported roughly 300 Gb of sequence data and 100 million to 140 million unique TCR beta sequences from around 200 million T cells. A few DR-DQ haplotypes were treated as single units for association and clustering because of strong linkage in the cohort. The study aimed to test whether signatures of past pathogen exposure could be identified by cataloging public T cell receptors. The number of typed donors differed by locus: about 620-630 for A, B, C, DRB1 and DQB1; 500 to 550 for DQA1; approximately 600 for DPA1; and approximately 450 for DPB1. Among the roughly 380 genotyped donors, approximately 81% belonged to the genetic ancestry cluster associated with self-reported Caucasian donors. An early release that covered some 640 HLA-typed donors contained 250 to 350 gigabases of sequencing data and 85 million to 100 million unique TCR sequences. Besides the first cohort of some 670 subjects, a separate validation cohort made up of around 120 different subjects was used. In a later analysis, previously published TCR beta repertoires from about 640 donors were re-analyzed and high-resolution HLA genotyping was added so that TCR occurrence patterns could be studied. Donor age, sex, ethnicity and CMV serostatus were compiled together with the repertoire data. The study used immunosequencing to profile the T cell repertoires of approximately 640 subjects and linked those repertoires to cytomegalovirus serostatus. To decide whether each TCR beta V gene segment behaved as functional or pseudogenic, an earlier analysis of approximately 620 of the donors relied on high-throughput TCR beta sequencing. Every repertoire in the discovery cohort had been generated on one and the same sequencing platform. High-throughput TCR immunosequencing, statistical association of individual TCRs with disease status, and machine learning were combined to predict cytomegalovirus infection status. Genome-wide SNP genotypes for about three fifths of the roughly 670 donors were used in a later genetic analysis, which treated that subset as a discovery cohort. Rather than drawing on any new phenotypic data, the later analysis identified candidate immune exposures from TCR beta sequences and the way those sequences occurred across donors. HLA typing covered class I and class II loci at four-digit resolution. Among roughly 400 genotyped donors of the cohort, an average of approximately 240,000 unique TCR beta nucleotide sequences was sequenced per donor, of which roughly 17% were non-productive. Overall study outcomes, separate from this receptor: Because counts were too low, seventeen rarely observed V segments, including chromosome 9 orphons, were excluded from the earlier analysis of fewer than 650 of the donors. Linkage disequilibrium might explain the correlated functional status among segregating V segments, but an unknown experimental factor could not be ruled out. The sequencing pipeline was judged likely to have produced a cluster of highly shared sequence variants as a technical artifact. HLA typing was unavailable for some donors at each locus, so association tests used only the typed subset. In a later analysis, HLA-associated TCR beta chains were found to be more clonally expanded and to have lower generation probabilities than equally common non-associated chains. A later genetic analysis reported fewer N-insertions in productive TCRs among donors in an Asian-associated ancestry cluster than the roughly 720-donor mean. The authors suggested that the approach could potentially be extended to other disease states and immunological phenotypes. Roughly uniform sequencing depth across donors was assumed in presence/absence analyses, although this assumption may not hold. Broadly in line with IMGT annotations, most TCR beta V segments showed up in productive rearrangements about 90% or about 30% of the time in an earlier analysis of roughly 590 of the donors. According to a later analysis, TCR association rates differed among HLA loci, with DRB1 alleles showing the most associated TCRs and HLA-C alleles showing the fewest. According to a later analysis, parvovirus B19, influenza, CMV and Epstein-Barr virus appeared linked to several top co-occurrence clusters. The classifier was reported to diagnose cytomegalovirus status with high specificity and sensitivity in both the original cohort and the validation cohort. A later analysis found that most CMV-associated TCR beta chains appeared HLA-restricted, with HLA associations seemingly driven largely by CMV exposure. CMV serostatus was the only immune exposure information available for the cohort. The study gave a list of over 150 TCR beta chains associated with cytomegalovirus. Specific HLA alleles were associated with 15,000 to 20,000 TCR beta sequences at a false discovery rate of 0.05 in a later analysis. Only TCR beta chains were sequenced in this cohort, and the absence of alpha or paired-chain data limited detectable features. V-gene and J-gene trimming of TCR beta chains was associated with a missense DCLRE1C variant in a later genetic analysis, and the association was replicated in an independent cohort. A further reported finding was that TCR beta sequences accurately predicted the HLA-A and HLA-B alleles for most subjects in the first cohort. Most TCR sequences were seen in very few donors, while some public TCRs were found in many individuals. A few of the identified cytomegalovirus-associated TCR beta chains were confirmed in vitro to be specific for cytomegalovirus antigens. Assigning TCR associations to individual alleles was difficult when HLA alleles, especially DR and DQ, strongly co-occurred.

The cohort comprised 550 to 700 healthy bone marrow donors. All cohort members were sampled while nominally healthy, although unrecorded immune exposures were likely present. The donor tested CMV seropositive, placing the donor among the 289 seropositive members of the cohort. A peripheral blood sample was provided by each donor, and peripheral blood mononuclear cells were used for TCR beta sequencing. The Qiagen DNeasy Blood Extraction Kit was used to extract genomic DNA from the blood cell samples. About this clone: This receptor's antigen is unknown. No base qualities exist here, and no much larger clone lies one base off it.

Receptors were amplified or captured by the immunoSEQ multiplex PCR assay. For the multiplex PCR, a mixture combining 60 forward primers for TCR Vbeta segments and 13 reverse primers for TCR Jbeta segments was used. Amplification of the CDR3 region of rearranged TCR beta genes was performed with a multiplex PCR assay on genomic DNA. On the Illumina HiSeq System, the amplified TCR beta libraries were sequenced as 87-base-pair reads. In the authors' own workflow: Across the 670 or so repertoires, a later analysis counted roughly 77 million unique TCR beta chains, around 11 million of which were shared by at least two donors. Raw reads were error-corrected and collapsed into unique sequences with a nearest-neighbor algorithm that merged closely related sequences to remove PCR and sequencing errors. To assign V, D and J gene segments, CDR3 sequences were aligned to IMGT reference sequences. For a sequence to be retained, a match of at least six nucleotides to both a V gene segment and a J gene segment was required. Rearrangements were called productive when the CDR3 lacked stop codons and stayed in frame with V and J; all others were non-productive. CDR3 was defined according to IMGT convention as the region running from the second conserved V-encoded cysteine to the conserved J-encoded phenylalanine. In an earlier analysis of approximately 500 of the donors, sequences lacking an unambiguous match to a single V gene segment were excluded. In an earlier analysis of around 590 of the donors, a V segment was called functional when productive rearrangements were above 56.7%, and segregating when the standard deviation between donors exceeded 5%. To diagnose cytomegalovirus status from the catalog of TCR beta chain sequences, a statistical classification framework was built. A later analysis assigned V and J genes by comparing TCR nucleotide sequences with IMGT/GENE-DB human TR gene sequences. The TCRdist pipeline was used in a later analysis to assign CDR3 sequences and most-parsimonious VDJ recombination scenarios. In a later analysis, every TCR beta chain was defined by the combination of its CDR3 amino acid sequence and its V-gene family, and reads without a unique V-gene family were dropped. To address suspected cross-contamination and a sequencing artifact, a later analysis removed around 590 highly shared, low-generation-probability nucleotide sequences. For each public chain, a later analysis derived a clonal expansion index from normalized ranks of inferred template counts within each repertoire. In a later analysis, generation probabilities were computed with a VDJ recombination model fitted to out-of-frame rearrangements, and the resulting probabilities were checked against IGoR. Hypergeometric tests were used in a later analysis to score TCR-TCR, TCR-HLA and TCR-CMV co-occurrence, with a repertoire-size bias correction applied to the TCR pairs. To estimate false discovery rates, a later analysis permuted the HLA or CMV assignments 20 times. A later analysis grouped co-occurring TCRs with DBSCAN, adding TCRdist sequence similarity when clustering within HLA-allele-positive subsets. For co-occurrence clustering, repertoires with fewer than 30,000 or more than 120,000 public chains were excluded, along with roughly five repertoires with anomalous nucleotide sharing. The clones in this table, taken by TCRdb from immuneACCESS, are in-frame only. Not every clone is retained; where verified, under half of the shortfall comes from an unresolved V gene, and the cause of the rest is unknown. That table furnishes V, J and clone size, whereas the DNA furnished D and trimming. Recorded for this sample are tens of thousands of clones; approximately 89% of them occurred a single time. The top ten hold 9.2% of the sample.

This sequence was found in a man aged 25-40 years in good health and CMV-seropositive. Sequenced: PBMCs.

DNA sequence: TGTGCCAGCAGCTTAGGGAGGGGTGTGGCCGGGGAGCTGTTTTTT. This is translated as CASSLGRGVAGELFF. The chain uses TRBV7-8 and TRBJ2-2; 6 matching bases give a weak D call of TRBD2. From a lookup of the germline V gene, CDR1 and CDR2 are SGHVS and FQNEAQ. The CDR3 runs 15 residues from the cysteine to the phenylalanine. The sequence is cut down to CDR3 DNA, 45 bases in frame from base 1. V is pared back by 1 base and J by 6 bases, with 12 bases lying between the germline termini.